This T cell receptor beta chain originates from a study of beta chain features in type 1 diabetes listed by TCRdb under 2018. For the study in its entirety: Patients and healthy donors did not differ in mean age, gender distribution, total cell number or subset yield. A total of approximately 100,000,000 sorted cells were examined across all samples, and the number of cells per subset was strongly correlated with RNA yield. The study compared the TCRB repertoires of sorted circulating CD4+ T cell subsets in recently diagnosed type 1 diabetes patients with those in matched healthy donors. Regulatory and stem cell-like memory subsets were obtained from only 8 patients and roughly 8 healthy donors, while naive and central memory subsets were obtained from all 30 or so donors.

Points the paper makes about the study in general: Because cDNA was sequenced instead of genomic DNA, activated cells with high expression could be over-represented, although the groups did not differ in activation or CD3 levels. PCR may preferentially amplify shorter templates, but because patient and control samples were amplified and corrected together, any resulting skew would affect both groups equally. Naive, central memory and regulatory TCRB repertoires appeared to be more similar among patients than among healthy donors. In all four CD4+ subsets, TCRB CDR3 length was moderately but significantly shorter in type 1 diabetes patients. Patients with type 1 diabetes made fewer insertions and deleted more nucleotides at VDJ recombination sites, implying thymic rearrangement abnormalities. HLA sub-analyses involved small numbers of individuals, so any influence of HLA type on TCRB rearrangement remained unresolved.

Each donor gave one peripheral blood draw, roughly 110 mL on average, collected into heparinised tubes. A BD FACSAria II and a panel including CD45RO, CCR7, CD25, CD127, CD95 and CD27 were used to sort naive, central memory, regulatory and stem cell-like memory CD4+ T cells. All sorted populations exceeded 95% purity. PBMCs were isolated right away by Lymphoprep density gradient centrifugation and were stained directly, without culture. So that batch effects would be minimized, each experiment stained and sorted samples in pairs, pairing one healthy donor with one patient. All of the isolated RNA was reverse transcribed with the High Capacity cDNA Reverse Transcription Kit, so expressed TCRB transcripts were sequenced. Deep immunoSEQ sequencing was applied to naive, central memory and regulatory T cell samples, giving an average of about 3.7 million total reads per sample. After sorted cells were lysed in RLT buffer, RNA was extracted with DNase-treated RNeasy Micro or Mini kits, with the choice depending on cell number. To prevent cross-contamination, each cell subset was processed individually, whereas patient and healthy donor samples were processed jointly. TCRB sequences were amplified from cDNA with the immunoSEQ multiplex PCR, producing 87-bp fragments spanning the CDR3 region. Sequencing of the amplicons was done on the Illumina HiSeq platform. Turning to the authors' computational methods: PCR bias was computationally corrected using synthetic template baselines, reads within Hamming distance 2 were collapsed, and singletons that could not be merged were discarded. By aligning reads against IMGT, V, D and J genes, CDR3 length, and insertions or deletions at six rearrangement sites were assigned. Clonotype counts were normalized to sorted cell number within each subset before computing true diversity and Gini coefficients with the tcR R package. The overlap coefficient, calculated on TCRB nucleotide sequences, was used to measure repertoire sharing. Out-of-frame TCRB sequences from naive cells were analyzed as a proxy for the pre-selection repertoire. The table comes from immuneACCESS by way of TCRdb, which keeps in-frame sequences with V and J called. Part of the clones is missing from these tables; in studies checked, under half for an unresolved V gene and the rest for unknown reasons. That table supplies the V and J calls and clone size; D and trimming were determined from the DNA. The sample records approximately 280,000 clones, approximately 16% of which are singletons. Roughly 0.015% of the sample belongs to the ten largest clones.

This clone showed up just a few times. Its binding antigen is unknown. No much larger clonotype is one base removed from it; base qualities were not supplied. The sample taken for sequencing was naive CD4+ T cells from blood. This specimen's cell subset or site label, interpreted: true naive CD4+ T cells. The clonotype originates from a man in his late teens or twenties with type 1 diabetes.

The CDR3 reads as follows: CASSIGGLRSYEQYF. The nucleotides are TGTGCCAGTAGTATAGGGGGACTGCGGAGCTACGAGCAGTACTTC. The rearrangement joined TRBV19 to TRBJ2-7; TRBD2 could be the D gene, as 6 bases match. Cut back by 1 base and 3 bases, the V and J ends lie 13 bases apart. CDR1 and CDR2 (LNHDA, SQIVND) derive from the germline V gene (reference sequence). Including cysteine and phenylalanine, the CDR3 has 15 amino acids. The DNA shown is the 45-base CDR3, in frame from base 1. When the CDR3 is completed using the reference TRBV19 and TRBJ2-7 genes on either side, the full variable domain is DGGITQSPKYLFRKEGQNVTLSCEQNLNHDAMYWYRQDPGQGLRLIYYSQIVNDFQKGDIAEGYSVSREKKESFPLTVTSAQKNPTAFYLCASSIGGLRSYEQYFGPGTRLTVT.